These 30 T cell receptor beta chains share one sample of origin, sequenced in a study of Ad26.COV2.S vaccination and SARS-CoV-2 variants. This table comes from immunoSEQ multiplex PCR, and its TCRdb copy is limited to in-frame clones, with some not included. Among around 300,000 clones listed, about 86% were seen once. Stated treatment: some 20 received Ad26.COV2.S at low or high dose, single or two shots; several received placebo; per-sample allocation not given. The samples date from day 63 after the first vaccine or placebo injection. The source material was peripheral blood, sampled in a trial of Ad26.COV2.S vaccine versus placebo. These receptors were collected from a person aged 18-60 years who received the Ad26.COV2.S COVID-19 vaccine or a placebo.

V gene TRBV18 combines with J gene TRBJ1-1, with D possibly TRBD1 on 6 matching bases. Germline V gene lookup returns CDR1 KGHSH and CDR2 LQKENI. V was clipped by 6 bases and J by 8 bases, with 19 bases between them. This CDR3 comprises 14 residues. This CDR3 reads CASSLGQSTSEAFF. CDR3 sequence (DNA): TGTGCCAGCTCTCTCGGACAGTCGACTTCCGAAGCTTTCTTT.

The chain uses TRBV24-1 and TRBJ2-1, with TRBD2 matching 9 bases. This CDR3 contains 14 residues. Trimming at V came to 6 bases and at J to 6 bases, leaving 5 bases not matched to a gene. Germline CDR1 and CDR2: KGHDR and SFDVKD. CDR3 in amino acids: CATSPPLAGNEQFF. CDR3 sequence (DNA): TGTGCCACCAGTCCCCCACTAGCGGGCAATGAGCAGTTCTTC.

The rearrangement links TRBV24-1 to TRBJ2-3; tentatively, D is TRBD1 (6 bases). Germline assignment: CDR1 KGHDR and CDR2 SFDVKD. V was trimmed by 4 bases and J by 1 base, leaving 11 bases between them. This CDR3 is 15 amino acids long. The CDR3 sequence: CATSDWTAGTDTQYF. Here the CDR3 DNA reads TGTGCCACCAGTGACTGGACAGCCGGCACAGATACGCAGTATTTT.

This chain uses TRBV18 with TRBJ2-1; D possibly corresponds to TRBD2 (5 bases). V was pared by 2 bases and J by 8 bases, with 10 bases between. CDR3 length equals 13 residues. Germline V CDR1 and CDR2: KGHSH, LQKENI. The CDR3 DNA follows: TGTGCCAGCTCACCAGGCCGGGATCATGAGCAGTTCTTC. As protein: CASSPGRDHEQFF.

The chain carries TRBV6-6 and TRBJ2-3, with TRBD2 matching 7 bases. Germline lookup yields CDR1 MNHNY and CDR2 SVGAGI (reference sequence). V was clipped by 7 bases and J by 14 bases; unmatched bases: 15. This CDR3 has 13 residues. The CDR3 loop reads CASTKGLPLFAYF. Written as DNA, the CDR3 is TGTGCCAGCACCAAGGGACTACCTCTCTTTGCGTATTTT.

The table lists this clone with a few counts. V gene TRBV28 combines with J gene TRBJ2-7; D possibly corresponds to TRBD2 (6 bases). Germline values: CDR1 MDHEN, CDR2 SYDVKM. Trimming removed 3 bases from V and 7 bases from J, with 13 bases in between. CDR3 length equals 13 residues. In DNA, the CDR3 is TGTGCCAGCAGTTTTCCCGGGACTCCGGAGCAGTACTTC. Its translation is CASSFPGTPEQYF. Full variable domain (missing parts from reference TRBV28 and TRBJ2-7): DVKVTQSSRYLVKRTGEKVFLECVQDMDHENMFWYRQDPGLGLRLIYFSYDVKMKEKGDIPEGYSVSREKKERFSLILESASTNQTSMYLCASSFPGTPEQYFGPGTRLTVT.

The rearrangement uses TRBV6-1 and TRBJ1-2; D is uncertain. The CDR3 runs to 11 residues. Trimming stripped 3 bases from V and 3 bases from J, with 2 bases between. The germline V gene encodes CDR1 MNHNS and CDR2 SASEGT. The DNA for the CDR3 is TGTGCCAGCAGTGAGGACTATGGCTACACCTTC. This sequence encodes CASSEDYGYTF.

This chain connects TRBV7-8 to TRBJ1-1; no reliable D call. CDR1 is SGHVS and CDR2 is FQNEAQ in the germline V gene. There are 15 residues in the CDR3. Between the trimmed V and J ends, which lost 1 base and 6 bases, there was a span of 15 bases. The CDR3 sequence: CASSLVYQGSAEAFF. The CDR3 bases are TGTGCCAGCAGCTTAGTTTATCAAGGGAGCGCTGAAGCTTTCTTT.

V gene TRBV18 combines with J gene TRBJ2-1; weak D call: TRBD1 (5 bases). Trimming left V 8 bases short and J 8 bases short, with 13 bases between. CDR3 length equals 12 residues. Germline V gives CDR1 KGHSH, CDR2 LQKENI. CDR3 protein: CASLSVTDEQFF. CDR3 coding DNA: TGTGCCAGCCTCTCGGTGACAGATGAGCAGTTCTTC.

The CDR3 region is CASSQDWTSGPDTQYF. CDR3 sequence (DNA): TGTGCCAGCAGCCAAGATTGGACTAGCGGACCAGATACGCAGTATTTT. The chain recombines TRBV4-2 with TRBJ2-3, with 10 bases that match TRBD2. J lost 4 bases, V lost 0 bases, and 4 bases had no gene match. The germline CDR1 and CDR2 sequences are LGHNA and YNFKEQ. This CDR3 has 16 residues.

The gene calls are TRBV12-3 or TRBV12-4 and TRBJ1-2; D call uncertain. CDR3 length: 13 amino acids. Deletions cut 4 bases from V and 2 bases from J, with 8 bases between. The CDR3 DNA is TGTGCCAGCAGTTATACGCGGAACTATGGCTACACCTTC. It codes for CASSYTRNYGYTF.

This clone came up once. The chain links TRBV4-1 to TRBJ2-7; D tentatively fits TRBD1 or TRBD2 (6 bases each). CDR1 is MGHRA and CDR2 is YSYEKL in the germline V gene. V lost 1 base to trimming and J lost 6 bases, with 13 bases between them. The CDR3 contains 14 residues. Here the CDR3 DNA reads TGCGCCAGCAGCCAAGCGGGGGCCGGGAGCGAGCAGTACTTC. Translation gives CASSQAGAGSEQYF.

The chain carries TRBV28 and TRBJ2-3; tentatively, D is TRBD1 or TRBD2 (5 bases each). This CDR3 has 15 residues. Germline V gene data show CDR1 as MDHEN and CDR2 as SYDVKM. Trimming removed 6 bases at V and 7 bases at J, with 20 bases between. This chain's CDR3 is CASRARDRHVNTQYF. The CDR3 region has the DNA TGTGCCAGCAGGGCCCGGGACCGACACGTGAATACGCAGTATTTT.

The V and J genes are TRBV5-1 and TRBJ1-1; D perhaps matches TRBD1 (5 bases). In germline, CDR1 is SGHRS, CDR2 YFSETQ. This CDR3 is 16 amino acids long. V was shortened by 4 bases and J by 0 bases, with 16 bases between the two germline ends. The CDR3 DNA sequence: TGCGCCAGCAGCCCCCAGGGAGGGGTTCTGAACACTGAAGCTTTCTTT. Protein sequence: CASSPQGGVLNTEAFF. Filled out from reference TRBV5-1 and TRBJ1-1, the complete variable domain reads KAGVTQTPRYLIKTRGQQVTLSCSPISGHRSVSWYQQTPGQGLQFLFEYFSETQRNKGNFPGRFSGRQFSNSRSEMNVSTLELGDSALYLCASSPQGGVLNTEAFFGQGTRLTVV.

This chain uses TRBV9 with TRBJ1-4, with a possible D match to TRBD1 (5 bases). CDR1 is SGDLS, CDR2 YYNGEE, per germline. This CDR3 comprises 15 residues. V lost 0 bases and J lost 0, with 6 bases in between. In DNA, the CDR3 is TGTGCCAGCAGCGTAGGAGGGGCAACTAATGAAAAACTGTTTTTT. This sequence encodes CASSVGGATNEKLFF.

This clone turned up a few times. The genes are TRBV6-4 and TRBJ2-3; TRBD2 agrees at 9 bases. Unmatched junction bases numbered 6, after V lost 0 bases and J lost 5 bases. CDR1 and CDR2 from the germline V gene are MRHNA and SNTAGT. The CDR3 extends over 16 amino acids. The CDR3 is CASSDSASGEVDTQYF. The CDR3 DNA follows: TGTGCCAGCAGTGACTCGGCTAGCGGGGAAGTAGATACGCAGTATTTT.

The V and J genes are TRBV28 and TRBJ2-1; weak D call: TRBD2 (6 bases). The CDR3 runs to 14 residues. V gave up 6 bases and J gave up 9 bases, with 18 bases separating them. Germline V lookup: CDR1 MDHEN, CDR2 SYDVKM. In DNA form, the CDR3 reads TGTGCCAGCAGCCCAGGGCAGCGGGTGATTGAGCAGTTCTTC. Its protein product is CASSPGQRVIEQFF.

J is TRBJ1-1 and V is TRBV12-3 or TRBV12-4, with D tentatively TRBD1 (5 bases). The CDR3 spans 12 residues. The V and J ends lost 5 bases and 11 bases respectively, with 15 bases between them. This CDR3 reads CASSPGTRAAFF. For the CDR3, the DNA is TGTGCCAGCAGTCCCGGGACCCGGGCGGCTTTCTTT.

This chain uses TRBV4-1 with TRBJ2-7; 7 bases are a match to TRBD2. Germline V gene lookup returns CDR1 MGHRA and CDR2 YSYEKL. The V gene end was trimmed by 1 base and the J gene end by 7 bases; junction bases not matched to a gene: 4. There are 13 residues in the CDR3. The CDR3 sequence is CASSQAGGWEQYF. In nucleotides, the CDR3 is TGCGCCAGCAGCCAAGCGGGGGGTTGGGAGCAGTACTTC.

The V gene is TRBV28, the J gene TRBJ1-6, with D uncertain. The V end lost 10 bases, the J end lost 0 bases, and 10 bases lay between the germline ends. CDR3 length: 14 residues. Germline V gene data show CDR1 as MDHEN and CDR2 as SYDVKM. The CDR3 spells CAIRRSSYNSPLHF. In DNA, the CDR3 is TGTGCCATCAGACGGAGCTCCTATAATTCACCCCTCCACTTT.

This chain links TRBV19 with TRBJ1-2; perhaps TRBD1 as D (6 bases). The CDR3 sequence is 14 residues long. CDR1 is LNHDA, CDR2 SQIVND, per germline (reference sequence). V was clipped by 8 bases and J by 0 bases, with 13 bases between them. CDR3 in amino acids: CASAQGTTNYGYTF. The CDR3 nucleotides are TGTGCCAGTGCGCAGGGGACAACTAACTATGGCTACACCTTC.

This clone has more than one count but fewer than ten. This chain connects TRBV7-9 to TRBJ1-1, with TRBD1 identical over 7 bases. J lost 1 base, V lost 5 bases, and 7 bases had no gene match. Per germline, CDR1 SEHNR and CDR2 FQNEAQ (reference sequence). This CDR3 is 15 amino acids long. In DNA form, the CDR3 reads TGTGCCAGCAGCGGAGCACGACAGGGGAACACTGAAGCTTTCTTT. Translated, it gives CASSGARQGNTEAFF.

This chain uses TRBV5-1 with TRBJ1-2, with 10 positions matching TRBD1. The CDR3 covers 15 residues. With V trimmed by 3 bases and J by 6 bases, 8 bases remained unmatched. Per germline, CDR1 SGHRS and CDR2 YFSETQ. The CDR3 is CASSSSWGQGHGYTF. DNA of the CDR3: TGCGCCAGCAGCTCTTCATGGGGACAGGGGCATGGCTACACCTTC.

The rearrangement links TRBV2 to TRBJ1-1; D unresolved. The CDR3 is 13 amino acids. The germline V gene has CDR1 SNHLY and CDR2 FYNNEI. Trimming cost V 1 base and J 3 bases, with 6 bases left between them. CDR3 sequence reads: CASSEVSDTEAFF. The CDR3, as DNA: TGTGCCAGCAGTGAAGTGAGTGACACTGAAGCTTTCTTT.

CDR3 DNA: TGTGCCAGCGGTGAGGAACCCTACGAGCAGTACTTC. Its protein is CASGEEPYEQYF. The V gene is TRBV28, the J gene TRBJ2-7; D is uncertain. Looked up from germline, CDR1 is MDHEN and CDR2 is SYDVKM. This CDR3 is 12 amino acids long. With 8 bases removed from V and 2 bases from J, the gap between germline ends came to 10 bases.

The chain couples TRBV7-8 to TRBJ2-1; TRBD1 matches at 8 bases. The CDR3 runs to 16 residues. Germline CDR1 SGHVS, CDR2 FQNEAQ. V was pared by 5 bases and J by 2 bases, with 8 bases of the junction left unmatched. The CDR3 is CASSRRQGLAYNEQFF. The CDR3 DNA follows: TGTGCCAGCAGCCGCCGACAGGGGCTCGCCTACAATGAGCAGTTCTTC.

This clone was counted once. The chain uses TRBV7-2 and TRBJ2-7; 9 positions match TRBD1. Unmatched junction bases numbered 9, after V lost 7 bases and J lost 5 bases. The germline V gene encodes CDR1 SGHTA and CDR2 FQGNSA. This CDR3 has 14 residues. The CDR3 region is CASTAGDRVNEQYF. The CDR3 DNA reads TGTGCCAGCACCGCAGGGGACAGGGTCAACGAGCAGTACTTC.

The chain uses TRBV27 and TRBJ2-3; D not certain. The ends were cut back, 5 bases at V and 7 bases at J, with 13 bases in the middle. This CDR3 region has 13 residues. The germline CDR1 and CDR2 sequences are MNHEY and SMNVEV (reference sequence). The CDR3 coding sequence is TGTGCCAGCAGTCCGGAGACACTGAATACGCAGTATTTT. The encoded protein is CASSPETLNTQYF.

In its sample, this clone was seen once. This chain uses TRBV2 with TRBJ2-3, with TRBD2 matching 11 bases. Trimming cost V 0 bases and J 3 bases; bases outside gene matches: 5. This CDR3 has 17 amino acids. Germline CDR1 reads SNHLY; CDR2 reads FYNNEI. The CDR3 DNA is TGTGCCAGCAGTGAAGCGGGGCTAGCGGGAGGTACAGATACGCAGTATTTT. Amino acids: CASSEAGLAGGTDTQYF.

This clone has a single count. The chain links TRBV7-2 to TRBJ2-2; D assignment may be TRBD1 or TRBD2 (5 bases each). V lost 4 bases and J 9 bases, leaving 12 bases between the germline ends. Germline-derived CDR1 and CDR2 are SGHTA and FQGNSA. The CDR3 runs 13 residues. The CDR3 sequence is CASSSPLGRELFF. CDR3 in DNA: TGTGCCAGCAGCTCACCTCTGGGACGGGAGCTGTTTTTT.